This T cell receptor beta chain derives from a study of blood T cells in healthy people across ages. Study-wide results and caveats: Aged donors had fewer naive CD4+ cells and lower diversity than long-lived donors. Older age went with lower TCR beta diversity per million T cells, in a roughly linear way. Diversity estimated from one million T cells was considered an underestimate.

This clonotype has a single count. Its antigen is not known. Primers used in a second PCR of roughly 6 to 11 cycles were a sample-barcoded 5' primer and a J-beta primer mix. TCRdb fed the 5' RACE reads into MiXCR, producing one record per CDR3 protein. The sample shows fewer than 700,000 distinct CDR3 sequences, 40% to 45% of them seen only once. Germline assignment: CDR1 SGHRS and CDR2 YFSETQ. This CDR3 has 14 residues. V was cut by 0 bases and J by 6 bases, with 12 bases left in between. This receptor was obtained from a man of 80 years or more in good health. Sequencing used blood. V usage is TRBV5-1 and J usage is TRBJ1-2; D is undetermined. The CDR3, as DNA: TGCGCCAGCAGCTTGGACGTGGGGTACGATGGCTACACCTTC. Translating gives CASSLDVGYDGYTF.